Listed below are T cell receptor beta chains from one sample, sequenced in a study of identical twins. TCRdb processed the 5' RACE reads anew with MiXCR; each CDR3 protein has one entry. The top ten hold 0.44% of the sample, which has about 530,000 distinct CDR3 sequences, 15% seen once. These data also formed part of another study, on yellow fever vaccine responses in identical twins.

The specimen sequenced was CD4+ T cells sorted from blood. The receptors derive from a woman aged 18-29 years in good health. Each CDR3 is given with its conserved first and last residue. A D gene is named only where the DNA matches it firmly. Expanded clones are given a class, and other clones once, few, many or no size at all.

j_call,d_call,clone_size,v_call,cdr3_nt,cdr3_aa
TRBJ2-7,.,.,TRBV7-8,TGTGCCAGCACCTCAACCCGTGGTAGGAACTCCTACGAGCAGTACTTC,CASTSTRGRNSYEQYF
TRBJ2-6,.,few,TRBV2,TGTGCCAGCAGTGACCAGGGCCTTGGGGCCAACGTCCTGACTTTC,CASSDQGLGANVLTF
TRBJ2-1,TRBD1,few,TRBV5-1,TGCGCCAGCAGCATGACAGGGGGCTCCTACAATGAGCAGTTCTTC,CASSMTGGSYNEQFF
TRBJ2-7,.,.,TRBV11-3,TGTGCCAGCACCCTAAGGGGAATGGCCTACGAGCAGTACTTC,CASTLRGMAYEQYF
TRBJ2-3,.,many,TRBV6-5,TGTGCCAGCAGTTACGGGACGGCAAGGGTAGATACGCAGTATTTT,CASSYGTARVDTQYF
TRBJ2-2,.,many,TRBV3-1,TGTGCCAGCCAAGGGGGGGGCCCGAACACCGGGGAGCTGTTTTTT,CASQGGGPNTGELFF
TRBJ2-1,TRBD2,few,TRBV28,TGTGCCAGCAGTTCCCCTGCTGCAGCGGGGCTATACAATGAGCAGTTCTTC,CASSSPAAAGLYNEQFF
TRBJ2-1,.,.,TRBV10-3,TGTGCCATCAGTGAGTCAGGACAAGCCAATGAGCAGTTCTTC,CAISESGQANEQFF
TRBJ2-5,.,.,TRBV5-1,TGCGCCAGCAGCTTGGACCCGGGGGCGATGGGAGAGACCCAGTACTTC,CASSLDPGAMGETQYF
TRBJ1-1,TRBD1,few,TRBV15,TGTGCCACCAGCAGAGAAATCTCAGGGGGCACTGAAGCTTTCTTT,CATSREISGGTEAFF
TRBJ1-2,.,many,TRBV29-1,TGCAGCGTTGCACGCGGGTTTCGGGAAGGCTACACCTTC,CSVARGFREGYTF
TRBJ1-2,TRBD1,few,TRBV7-2,TGTGCCAGCAGCGGAACGGACAGGGAAGAGAACAACTATGGCTACACCTTC,CASSGTDREENNYGYTF
TRBJ2-3,.,.,TRBV7-3,TGTGCCAGCAGTAGTTCCCTTAGCGATACGCAGTATTTT,CASSSSLSDTQYF
TRBJ2-1,TRBD2,.,TRBV7-6,TGTGCCAGCAGCTCGGGGGGGGGAAGAGTAGGCAATGAGCAGTTCTTC,CASSSGGGRVGNEQFF
TRBJ2-7,.,.,TRBV5-1,TGCGCCAGCAGCTTGGGGGGTAATCGATACGAGCAGTACTTC,CASSLGGNRYEQYF
TRBJ2-7,.,.,TRBV12-3/TRBV12-4,TGTGCCAGCAGTTCCGGGGCAGACTCCTACGAGCAGTACTTC,CASSSGADSYEQYF
TRBJ1-2,TRBD1,.,TRBV29-1,TGCAGTGTCTCGGTAGGGCAGGGGGGCAGGTATGGCTACACCTTC,CSVSVGQGGRYGYTF
TRBJ2-1,.,.,TRBV12-3/TRBV12-4,TGTGCCAGCAGTTACTTACAGGGGAGGAAGCGGCTCAATGAGCAGTTCTTC,CASSYLQGRKRLNEQFF
TRBJ2-3,TRBD2,few,TRBV6-1,TGTGCCAGCAGGAACGCAGCGGTACTAGCGGGGGCGTCCACAGATACGCAGTATTTT,CASRNAAVLAGASTDTQYF
TRBJ2-1,TRBD1,.,TRBV5-5,TGTGCCAGCAGCTTGCTACAGGGGCCGTACAATGAGCAGTTCTTC,CASSLLQGPYNEQFF
TRBJ2-3,TRBD2,.,TRBV20-1,TGCAGTGCTGAACCCCCGGGACTAGGATTAGCTAGCACAGATACGCAGTATTTT,CSAEPPGLGLASTDTQYF
TRBJ2-3,TRBD2,.,TRBV4-2,TGTGCCAGCAGCCGCACGACTAGCGGGGGCACAGATACGCAGTATTTT,CASSRTTSGGTDTQYF
TRBJ2-5,TRBD1,few,TRBV19,TGTGCCAGTAGTGCGGGACAGGAGCATGAGACCCAGTACTTC,CASSAGQEHETQYF
TRBJ2-6,TRBD1,.,TRBV12-3/TRBV12-4,TGTGCCAGCAGACCTACGACAGGGGGCTTCGGGGCCAACGTCCTGACTTTC,CASRPTTGGFGANVLTF
TRBJ2-2,TRBD1,few,TRBV29-1,TGCAGCGCAAGGCATCGGACAGGGAACACCGGGGAGCTGTTTTTT,CSARHRTGNTGELFF
TRBJ2-7,TRBD2,few,TRBV9,TGTGCCAGCAGCCCGACTAGCGCTGGGAACGAGCAGTACTTC,CASSPTSAGNEQYF